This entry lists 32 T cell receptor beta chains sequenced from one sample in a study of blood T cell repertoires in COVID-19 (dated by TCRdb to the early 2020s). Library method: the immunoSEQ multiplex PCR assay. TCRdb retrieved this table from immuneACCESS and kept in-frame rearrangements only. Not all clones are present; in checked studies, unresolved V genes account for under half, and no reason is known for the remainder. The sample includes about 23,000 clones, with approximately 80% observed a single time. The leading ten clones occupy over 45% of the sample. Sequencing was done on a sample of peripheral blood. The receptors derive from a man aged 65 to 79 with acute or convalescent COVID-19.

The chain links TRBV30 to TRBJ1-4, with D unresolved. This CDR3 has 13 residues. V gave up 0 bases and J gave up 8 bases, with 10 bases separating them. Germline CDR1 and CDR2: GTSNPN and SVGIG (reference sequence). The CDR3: CAWSVLGGEKLFF. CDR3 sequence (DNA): TGTGCCTGGAGTGTACTAGGTGGGGAAAAACTGTTTTTT.

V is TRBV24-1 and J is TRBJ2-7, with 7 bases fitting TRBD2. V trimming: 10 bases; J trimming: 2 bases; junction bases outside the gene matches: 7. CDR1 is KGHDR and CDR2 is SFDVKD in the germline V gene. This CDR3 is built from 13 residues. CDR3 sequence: CATGPSGTYEQYF. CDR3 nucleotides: TGTGCCACAGGGCCTAGCGGTACCTACGAGCAGTACTTC.

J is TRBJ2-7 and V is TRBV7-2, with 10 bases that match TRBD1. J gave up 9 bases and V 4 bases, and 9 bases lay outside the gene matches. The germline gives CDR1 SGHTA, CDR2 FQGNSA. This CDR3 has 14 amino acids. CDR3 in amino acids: CASSWGQGRSAQYF. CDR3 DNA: TGTGCCAGCAGCTGGGGACAGGGGAGGTCGGCGCAGTACTTC. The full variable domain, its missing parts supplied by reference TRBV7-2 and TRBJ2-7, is GAGVSQSPSNKVTEKGKDVELRCDPISGHTALYWYRQSLGQGLEFLIYFQGNSAPDKSGLPSDRFSAERTGGSVSTLTIQRTQQEDSAVYLCASSWGQGRSAQYFGPGTRLTVT.

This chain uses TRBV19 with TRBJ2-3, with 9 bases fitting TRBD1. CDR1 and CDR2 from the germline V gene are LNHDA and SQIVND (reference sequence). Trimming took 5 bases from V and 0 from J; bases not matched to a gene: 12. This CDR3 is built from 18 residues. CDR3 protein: CASSGSGQGTPSTDTQYF. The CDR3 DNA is TGTGCCAGTAGTGGTTCGGGACAGGGAACCCCAAGCACAGATACGCAGTATTTT. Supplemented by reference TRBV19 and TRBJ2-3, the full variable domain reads DGGITQSPKYLFRKEGQNVTLSCEQNLNHDAMYWYRQDPGQGLRLIYYSQIVNDFQKGDIAEGYSVSREKKESFPLTVTSAQKNPTAFYLCASSGSGQGTPSTDTQYFGPGTRLTVL.

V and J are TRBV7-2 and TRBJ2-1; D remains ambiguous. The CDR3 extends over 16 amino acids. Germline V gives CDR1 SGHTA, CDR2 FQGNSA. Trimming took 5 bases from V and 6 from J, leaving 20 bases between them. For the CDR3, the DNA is TGTGCCAGCAGCCTAATGGGTGTTGGCCTAGGCAATGAGCAGTTCTTC. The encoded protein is CASSLMGVGLGNEQFF.

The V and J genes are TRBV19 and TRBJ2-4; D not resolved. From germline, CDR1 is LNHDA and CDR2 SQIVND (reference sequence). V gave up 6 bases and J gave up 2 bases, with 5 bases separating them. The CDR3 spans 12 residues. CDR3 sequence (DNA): TGTGCCAGTAGCCCCACCAAAAACATTCAGTACTTC. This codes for CASSPTKNIQYF. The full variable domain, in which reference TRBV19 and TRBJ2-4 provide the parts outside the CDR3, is DGGITQSPKYLFRKEGQNVTLSCEQNLNHDAMYWYRQDPGQGLRLIYYSQIVNDFQKGDIAEGYSVSREKKESFPLTVTSAQKNPTAFYLCASSPTKNIQYFGAGTRLSVL.

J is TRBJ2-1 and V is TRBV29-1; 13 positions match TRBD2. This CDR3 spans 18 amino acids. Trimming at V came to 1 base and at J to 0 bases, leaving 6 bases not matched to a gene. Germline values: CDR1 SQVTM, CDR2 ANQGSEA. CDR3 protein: CSVEVTSGGASSYNEQFF. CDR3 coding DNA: TGCAGCGTTGAAGTTACTAGCGGGGGGGCAAGCTCCTACAATGAGCAGTTCTTC.

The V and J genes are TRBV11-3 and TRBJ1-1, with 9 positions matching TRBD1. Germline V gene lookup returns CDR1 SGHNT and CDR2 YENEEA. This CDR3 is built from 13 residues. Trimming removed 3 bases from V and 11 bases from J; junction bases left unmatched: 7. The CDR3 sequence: CASSLGQGDRAFF. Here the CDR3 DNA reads TGTGCCAGCAGCTTGGGACAGGGTGATCGTGCTTTCTTT.

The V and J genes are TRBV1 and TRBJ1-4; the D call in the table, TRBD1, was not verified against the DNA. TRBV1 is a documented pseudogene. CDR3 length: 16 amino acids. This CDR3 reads CTSSQLSGTAAEKLFF. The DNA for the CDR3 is TGCACCAGCAGCCAATTATCCGGGACAGCCGCTGAAAAACTGTTTTTT.

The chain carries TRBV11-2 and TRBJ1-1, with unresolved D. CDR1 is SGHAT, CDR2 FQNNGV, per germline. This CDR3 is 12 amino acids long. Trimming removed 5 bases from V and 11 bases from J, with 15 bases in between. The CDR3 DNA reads TGTGCCAGCAGCCATGAAAACGGTTGGGCTTTCTTT. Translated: CASSHENGWAFF. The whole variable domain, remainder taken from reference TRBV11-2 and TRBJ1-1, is EAGVAQSPRYKIIEKRQSVAFWCNPISGHATLYWYQQILGQGPKLLIQFQNNGVVDDSQLPKDRFSAERLKGVDSTLKIQPAKLEDSAVYLCASSHENGWAFFGQGTRLTVV.

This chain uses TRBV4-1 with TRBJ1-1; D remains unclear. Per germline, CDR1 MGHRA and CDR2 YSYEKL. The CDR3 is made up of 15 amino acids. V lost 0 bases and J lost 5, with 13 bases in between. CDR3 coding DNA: TGCGCCAGCAGCCAAGACCTTATGGGAGGGACTGAAGCTTTCTTT. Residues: CASSQDLMGGTEAFF.

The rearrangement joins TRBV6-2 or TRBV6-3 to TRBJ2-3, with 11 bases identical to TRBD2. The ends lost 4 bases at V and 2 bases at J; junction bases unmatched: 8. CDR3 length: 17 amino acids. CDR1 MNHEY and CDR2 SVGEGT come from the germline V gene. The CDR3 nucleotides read TGTGCCAGCAGTTTCTTGACTAGCGGGGAATACACAGATACGCAGTATTTT. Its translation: CASSFLTSGEYTDTQYF.

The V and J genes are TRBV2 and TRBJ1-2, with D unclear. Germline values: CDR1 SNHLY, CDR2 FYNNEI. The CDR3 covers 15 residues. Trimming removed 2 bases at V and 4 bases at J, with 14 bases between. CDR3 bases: TGTGCCAGCAGTGAAATGAAGAACCCTAGCTATGGCTACACCTTC. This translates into CASSEMKNPSYGYTF.

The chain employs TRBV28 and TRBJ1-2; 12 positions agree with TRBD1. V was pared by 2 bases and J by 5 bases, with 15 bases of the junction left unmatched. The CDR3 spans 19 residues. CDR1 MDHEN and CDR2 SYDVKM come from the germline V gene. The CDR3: CASSLLTGTGGKIPYGYTF. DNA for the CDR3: TGTGCCAGCAGTTTACTTACCGGGACAGGGGGCAAAATACCTTATGGCTACACCTTC.

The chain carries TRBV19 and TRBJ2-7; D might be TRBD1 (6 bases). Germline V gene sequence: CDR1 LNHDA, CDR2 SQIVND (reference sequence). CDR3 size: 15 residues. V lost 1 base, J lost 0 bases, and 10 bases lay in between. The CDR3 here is CASSIGTDISYEQYF. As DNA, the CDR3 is TGTGCCAGTAGTATAGGGACAGACATCTCCTACGAGCAGTACTTC.

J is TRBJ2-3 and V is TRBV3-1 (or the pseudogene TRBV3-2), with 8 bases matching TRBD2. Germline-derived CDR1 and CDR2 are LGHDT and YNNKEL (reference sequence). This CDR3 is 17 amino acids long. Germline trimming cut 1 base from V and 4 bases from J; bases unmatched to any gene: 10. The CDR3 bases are TGTGCCAGCAGCCAAGCGGGGGGGCAATTCGGCGCAGATACGCAGTATTTT. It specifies CASSQAGGQFGADTQYF.

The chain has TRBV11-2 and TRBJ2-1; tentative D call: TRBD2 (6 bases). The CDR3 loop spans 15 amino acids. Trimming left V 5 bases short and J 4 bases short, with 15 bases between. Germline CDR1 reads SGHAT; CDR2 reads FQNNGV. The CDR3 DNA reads TGTGCCAGCAGCCGCGCGGGGATGGCGTACAATGAGCAGTTCTTC. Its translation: CASSRAGMAYNEQFF.

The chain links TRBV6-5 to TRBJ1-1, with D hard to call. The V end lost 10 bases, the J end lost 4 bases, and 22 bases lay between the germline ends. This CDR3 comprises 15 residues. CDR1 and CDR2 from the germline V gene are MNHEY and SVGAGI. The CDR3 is CATQTGPRAGTEAFF. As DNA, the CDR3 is TGTGCCACCCAAACCGGGCCCCGGGCGGGCACTGAAGCTTTCTTT.

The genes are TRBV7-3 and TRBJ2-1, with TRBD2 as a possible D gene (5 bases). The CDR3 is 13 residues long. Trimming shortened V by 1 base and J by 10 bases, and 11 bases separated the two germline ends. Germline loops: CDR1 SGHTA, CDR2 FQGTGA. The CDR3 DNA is TGTGCCAGCAGCTTAAATAGCGCGGACGAGCAGTTCTTC. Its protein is CASSLNSADEQFF.

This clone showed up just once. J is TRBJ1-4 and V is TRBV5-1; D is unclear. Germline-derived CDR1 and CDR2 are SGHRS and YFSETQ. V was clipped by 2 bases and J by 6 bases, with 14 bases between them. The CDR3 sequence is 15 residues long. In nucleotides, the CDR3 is TGCGCCAGCAGCTTAGAGGGCAGGACTCATGAAAAACTGTTTTTT. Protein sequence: CASSLEGRTHEKLFF.

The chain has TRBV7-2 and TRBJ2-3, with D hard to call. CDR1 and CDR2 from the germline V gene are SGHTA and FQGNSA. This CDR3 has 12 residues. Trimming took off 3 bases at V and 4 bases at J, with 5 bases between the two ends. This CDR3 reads CASSFPADTQYF. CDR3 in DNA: TGTGCCAGCAGCTTCCCCGCAGATACGCAGTATTTT.

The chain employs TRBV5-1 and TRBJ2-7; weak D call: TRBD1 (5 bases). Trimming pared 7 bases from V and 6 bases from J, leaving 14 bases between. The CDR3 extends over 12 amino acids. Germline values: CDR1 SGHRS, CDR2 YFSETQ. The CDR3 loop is CASGGGAAEQYF. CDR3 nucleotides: TGCGCCAGCGGTGGTGGGGCTGCCGAGCAGTACTTC.

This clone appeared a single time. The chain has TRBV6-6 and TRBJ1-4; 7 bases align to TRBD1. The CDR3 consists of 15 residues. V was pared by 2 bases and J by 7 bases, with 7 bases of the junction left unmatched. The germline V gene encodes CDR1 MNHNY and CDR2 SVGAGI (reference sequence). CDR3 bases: TGTGCCAGCAGTTACCAGGGGGACGGGGGTGAAAAACTGTTTTTT. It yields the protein CASSYQGDGGEKLFF.

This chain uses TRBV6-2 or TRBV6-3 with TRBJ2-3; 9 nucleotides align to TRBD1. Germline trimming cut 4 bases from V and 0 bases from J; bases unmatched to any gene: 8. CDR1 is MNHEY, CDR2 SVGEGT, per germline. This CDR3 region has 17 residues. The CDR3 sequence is CASSFTYGTGSTDTQYF. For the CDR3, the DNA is TGTGCCAGCAGTTTTACTTACGGGACAGGGAGCACAGATACGCAGTATTTT.

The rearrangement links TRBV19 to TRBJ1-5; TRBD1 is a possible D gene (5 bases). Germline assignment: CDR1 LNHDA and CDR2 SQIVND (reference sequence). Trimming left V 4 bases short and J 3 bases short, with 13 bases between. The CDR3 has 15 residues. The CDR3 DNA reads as TGTGCCAGTAGTAGGGGTGGCAGGGACAATCAGCCCCAGCATTTT. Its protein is CASSRGGRDNQPQHF.

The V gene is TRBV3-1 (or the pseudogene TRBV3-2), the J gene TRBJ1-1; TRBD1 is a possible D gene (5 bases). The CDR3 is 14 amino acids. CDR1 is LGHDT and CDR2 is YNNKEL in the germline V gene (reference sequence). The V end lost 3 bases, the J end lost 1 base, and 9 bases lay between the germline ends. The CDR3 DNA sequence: TGTGCCAGCAGCCAGACCGACAGGAACACTGAAGCTTTCTTT. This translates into CASSQTDRNTEAFF.

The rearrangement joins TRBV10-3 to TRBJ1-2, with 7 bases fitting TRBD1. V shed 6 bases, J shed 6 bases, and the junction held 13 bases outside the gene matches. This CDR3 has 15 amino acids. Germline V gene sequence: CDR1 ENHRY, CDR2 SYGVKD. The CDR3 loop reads CAISPGQARQDGYTF. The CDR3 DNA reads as TGTGCCATCAGCCCCGGACAGGCCCGTCAAGATGGCTACACCTTC.

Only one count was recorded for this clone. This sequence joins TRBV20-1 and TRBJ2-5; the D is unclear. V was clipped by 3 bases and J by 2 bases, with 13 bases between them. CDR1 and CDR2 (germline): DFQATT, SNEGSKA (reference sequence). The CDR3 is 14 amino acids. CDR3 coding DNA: TGCAGTGCTAGTAAGGCAGGATATCAAGAGACCCAGTACTTC. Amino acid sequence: CSASKAGYQETQYF.

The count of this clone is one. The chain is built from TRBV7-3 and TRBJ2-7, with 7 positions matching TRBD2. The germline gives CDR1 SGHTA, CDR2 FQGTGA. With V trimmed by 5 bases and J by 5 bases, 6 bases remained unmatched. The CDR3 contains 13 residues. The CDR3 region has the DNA TGTGCCAGCAGCCGGGGGAGGGCCAACGAGCAGTACTTC. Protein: CASSRGRANEQYF.

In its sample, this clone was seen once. The CDR3 DNA follows: TGTGCCAGCAGCTTAGTCGGCCCTAGCTATGGCTACACCTTC. Amino acids: CASSLVGPSYGYTF. The J gene is TRBJ1-2, the V gene TRBV7-2; D is ambiguous. In germline, CDR1 is SGHTA, CDR2 FQGNSA. The CDR3 is 14 residues long. The V and J ends lost 1 base and 4 bases respectively, with 10 bases between them. The full variable domain, completed using reference TRBV7-2 and TRBJ1-2, is GAGVSQSPSNKVTEKGKDVELRCDPISGHTALYWYRQSLGQGLEFLIYFQGNSAPDKSGLPSDRFSAERTGGSVSTLTIQRTQQEDSAVYLCASSLVGPSYGYTFGSGTRLTVV.

The CDR3 is CASSSGQSNTEAFF. CDR3 DNA sequence: TGTGCCAGCTCATCGGGACAGTCGAACACTGAAGCTTTCTTT. The chain joins TRBV18 to TRBJ1-1; 7 bases fit TRBD1. This CDR3 has 14 residues. Germline V gene sequence: CDR1 KGHSH, CDR2 LQKENI. Unmatched junction bases numbered 4, after V lost 5 bases and J lost 1 base.

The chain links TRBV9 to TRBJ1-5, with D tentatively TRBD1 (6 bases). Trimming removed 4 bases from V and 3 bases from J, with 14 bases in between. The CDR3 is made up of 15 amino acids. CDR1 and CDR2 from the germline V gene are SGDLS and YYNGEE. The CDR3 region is CASSLLGAANQPQHF. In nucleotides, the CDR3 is TGTGCCAGCAGCTTGTTGGGGGCGGCCAATCAGCCCCAGCATTTT.